Shown below are 7 T cell receptor beta chains from a single sample sequenced in a study of CXCR3-negative and CXCR3-positive naive CD8 T cells. The method, 5' RACE with UMI labels, was used to prepare the TRB cDNA libraries. Following a re-call of the 5' RACE reads, TCRdb has one entry per CDR3 protein and lacks DNA. The sample's table shows approximately 88,000 distinct CDR3 sequences. Sequencing was performed on naive CXCR3- CD8+ T cells from blood. Subset: CD45RO-CCR7+CD27+CD95- naive CD8+ T cells lacking CXCR3 (TNR3-). These receptor sequences come from a human donor in good health. Some clones in this sample may be carry-over from other donors' samples.

The chain is built from TRBV4-3 and TRBJ1-1; with no DNA, the TCRdb D assignment of TRBD1 cannot be verified. Germline V gene lookup returns CDR1 LGHNA and CDR2 YSLEER. The CDR3 length is 15 residues. CDR3 loop: CASSPLTGDTPEAFF.

The rearrangement joins TRBV23-1 to TRBJ2-1. TRBV23-1 has ORF status, its function being uncertain. This CDR3 has 14 amino acids. CDR3 residues: CASSPDLAHNEQFF.

The chain uses TRBV20-1 and TRBJ2-1; absent DNA, TCRdb's TRBD2 call cannot be checked. Germline CDR1 reads DFQATT; CDR2 reads SNEGSKA (reference sequence). There are 15 residues in the CDR3. The chain's CDR3 is CSARPLSGGAHEQFF.

The J gene is TRBJ1-1, the V gene TRBV29-1; TCRdb outputs TRBD1, but without DNA this stays unchecked. The CDR3 runs 12 residues. In germline, CDR1 is SQVTM, CDR2 ANQGSEA. The CDR3 reads CSVETGLAEAFF.

The CDR3 spells CASSLIQRAEAFF. The chain links TRBV28 to TRBJ1-1. Looked up from germline, CDR1 is MDHEN and CDR2 is SYDVKM. CDR3 length: 13 residues.

This sequence joins TRBV5-6 and TRBJ2-3; TCRdb designates TRBD2, a call that cannot be tested without DNA. Germline assignment: CDR1 SGHDT and CDR2 YYEEEE. The CDR3 length is 17 residues. The chain's CDR3 is CASLSVSSGGAWDTQYF.

V and J are TRBV14 and TRBJ1-1. The length of the CDR3 is 12 residues. The germline V gene encodes CDR1 SGHDN and CDR2 FVKESK. CDR3 region: CASSQGGWEAFF.